This TCR beta chain was identified in a study of T cells in localized non-small cell lung cancer. Some clones are missing from TCRdb's copy, which holds only in-frame ones; the method was immunoSEQ multiplex PCR. The data contain around 10,000 clones, approximately 84% of them seen just once; the ten biggest clones take up over 7%. With respect to this clone: The antigen is unknown.

Overall study results and limits: Uninvolved adjacent lung showed the highest T cell clonality, exceeding tumor. A single tumor region was sequenced, leaving heterogeneity possible. Median roughly 57 top-100 tumor clones were shared with paired adjacent lung. There was an association of higher blood T cell density with longer overall survival.

The CDR3 extends over 14 amino acids. Germline CDR1 is SGHTA and CDR2 is FQGNSA. With V trimmed by 0 bases and J by 7 bases, 2 bases remained unmatched. The specimen comprised peripheral blood, sampled before any cancer treatment. The sequence derives from a male donor aged 60 or over with stage III lung adenocarcinoma. V gene TRBV7-2 combines with J gene TRBJ2-7, with 11 bases identical to TRBD2. The CDR3 DNA sequence: TGTGCCAGCAGCTTAGCGAGACTAGCGGGGGAGCAGTACTTC. Translation: CASSLARLAGEQYF. Full variable domain (remainder filled in from reference TRBV7-2 and TRBJ2-7): GAGVSQSPSNKVTEKGKDVELRCDPISGHTALYWYRQSLGQGLEFLIYFQGNSAPDKSGLPSDRFSAERTGGSVSTLTIQRTQQEDSAVYLCASSLARLAGEQYFGPGTRLTVT.